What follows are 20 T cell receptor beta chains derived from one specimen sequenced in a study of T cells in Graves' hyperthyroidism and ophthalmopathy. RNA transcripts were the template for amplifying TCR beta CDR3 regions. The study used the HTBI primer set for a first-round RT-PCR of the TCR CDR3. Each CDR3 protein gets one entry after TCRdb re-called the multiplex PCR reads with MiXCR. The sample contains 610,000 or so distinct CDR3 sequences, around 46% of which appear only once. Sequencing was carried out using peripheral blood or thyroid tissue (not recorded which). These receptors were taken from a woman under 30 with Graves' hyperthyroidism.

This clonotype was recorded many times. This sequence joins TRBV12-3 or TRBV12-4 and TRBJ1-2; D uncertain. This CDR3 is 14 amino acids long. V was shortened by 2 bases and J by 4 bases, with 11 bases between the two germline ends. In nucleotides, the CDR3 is TGTGCCAGCAGTTTATTCACGGGGATCTATGGCTACACCTTC. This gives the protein CASSLFTGIYGYTF.

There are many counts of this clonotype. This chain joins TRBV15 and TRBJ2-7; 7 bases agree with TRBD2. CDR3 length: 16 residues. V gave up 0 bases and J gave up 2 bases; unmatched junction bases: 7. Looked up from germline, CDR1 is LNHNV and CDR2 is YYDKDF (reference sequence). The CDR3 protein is CATSRDGGVGTYEQYF. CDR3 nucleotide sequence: TGTGCCACCAGCAGAGATGGGGGGGTAGGGACCTACGAGCAGTACTTC.

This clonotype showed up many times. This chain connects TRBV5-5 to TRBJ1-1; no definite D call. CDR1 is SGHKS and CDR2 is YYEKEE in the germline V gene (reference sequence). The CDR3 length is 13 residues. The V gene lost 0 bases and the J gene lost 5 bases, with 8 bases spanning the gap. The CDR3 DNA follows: TGTGCCAGCAGCTTGGCAGAGTTTACTGAAGCTTTCTTT. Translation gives CASSLAEFTEAFF.

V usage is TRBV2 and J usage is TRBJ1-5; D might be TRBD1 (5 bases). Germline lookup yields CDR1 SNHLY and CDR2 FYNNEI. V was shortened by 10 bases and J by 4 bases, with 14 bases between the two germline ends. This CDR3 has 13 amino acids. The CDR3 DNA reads TGTGCCAACCCCCGACAGACAAATCAGCCCCAGCATTTT. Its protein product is CANPRQTNQPQHF.

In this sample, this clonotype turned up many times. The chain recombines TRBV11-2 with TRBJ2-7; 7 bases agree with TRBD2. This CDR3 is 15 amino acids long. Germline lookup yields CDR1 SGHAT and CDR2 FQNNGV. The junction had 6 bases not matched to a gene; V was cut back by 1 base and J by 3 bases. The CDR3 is CASSLAGRAFYEQYF. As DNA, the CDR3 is TGTGCCAGCAGCTTAGCGGGGAGGGCGTTCTACGAGCAGTACTTC.

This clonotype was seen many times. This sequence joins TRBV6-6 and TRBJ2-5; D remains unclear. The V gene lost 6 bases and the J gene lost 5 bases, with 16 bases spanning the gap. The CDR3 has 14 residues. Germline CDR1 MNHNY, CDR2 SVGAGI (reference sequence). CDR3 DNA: TGTGCCAGCAGCCGCGACCCTCCAAGGGAGACCCAGTACTTC. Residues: CASSRDPPRETQYF.

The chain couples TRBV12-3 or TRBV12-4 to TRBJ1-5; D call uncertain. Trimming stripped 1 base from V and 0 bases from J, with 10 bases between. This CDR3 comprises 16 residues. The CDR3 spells CASSLGSGDSNQPQHF. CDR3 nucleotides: TGTGCCAGCAGTTTAGGATCCGGGGATAGCAATCAGCCCCAGCATTTT.

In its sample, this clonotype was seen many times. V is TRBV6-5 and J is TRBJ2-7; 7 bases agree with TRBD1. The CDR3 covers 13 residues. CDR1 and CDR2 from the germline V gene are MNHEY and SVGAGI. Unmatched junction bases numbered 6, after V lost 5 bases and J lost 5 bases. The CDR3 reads CASSPTGLHEQYF. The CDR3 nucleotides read TGTGCCAGCAGTCCGACAGGGTTGCACGAGCAGTACTTC.

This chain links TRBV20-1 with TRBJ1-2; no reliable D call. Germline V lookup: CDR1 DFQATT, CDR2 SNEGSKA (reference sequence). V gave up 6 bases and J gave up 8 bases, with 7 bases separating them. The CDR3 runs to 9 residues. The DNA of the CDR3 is TGCAGTGCCCCGGACGGCTACACCTTC. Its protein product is CSAPDGYTF.

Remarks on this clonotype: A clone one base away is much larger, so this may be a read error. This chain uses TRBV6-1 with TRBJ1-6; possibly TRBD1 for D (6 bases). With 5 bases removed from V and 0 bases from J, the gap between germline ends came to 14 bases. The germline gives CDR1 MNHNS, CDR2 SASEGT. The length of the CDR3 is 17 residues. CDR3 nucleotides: TGTGCCAGCAGTACCATCGACAGGAGCTCCTATAATTCACCCCTCCACTTT. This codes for CASSTIDRSSYNSPLHF.

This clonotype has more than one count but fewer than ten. The DNA for the CDR3 is TGTGCCAGCAGCCGAACAGGGCTAGCGGGAGTAATAAAAGAGACCCAGTACTTC. Encoded protein: CASSRTGLAGVIKETQYF. The rearrangement uses TRBV7-2 and TRBJ2-5, with 10 nucleotides matching TRBD2. J gave up 3 bases and V 5 bases, and 15 bases lay outside the gene matches. The CDR3 covers 18 residues. Germline assignment: CDR1 SGHTA and CDR2 FQGNSA.

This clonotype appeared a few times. CDR3 residues: CASSGDSMSRTYEQYF. The DNA of the CDR3 is TGTGCCAGCAGCGGGGACAGCATGTCAAGAACCTACGAGCAGTACTTC. The chain combines TRBV5-5 with TRBJ2-7; TRBD1 aligns across 7 bases. The CDR3 loop spans 16 amino acids. The trim removed 4 bases at V and 2 bases at J, leaving 12 bases unmatched. The germline V gene encodes CDR1 SGHKS and CDR2 YYEKEE (reference sequence).

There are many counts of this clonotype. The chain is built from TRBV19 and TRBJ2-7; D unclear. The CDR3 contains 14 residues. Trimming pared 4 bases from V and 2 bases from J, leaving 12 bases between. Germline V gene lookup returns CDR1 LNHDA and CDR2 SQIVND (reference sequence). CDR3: CASSREEYAYEQYF. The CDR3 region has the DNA TGTGCCAGTAGTAGGGAAGAATATGCCTACGAGCAGTACTTC.

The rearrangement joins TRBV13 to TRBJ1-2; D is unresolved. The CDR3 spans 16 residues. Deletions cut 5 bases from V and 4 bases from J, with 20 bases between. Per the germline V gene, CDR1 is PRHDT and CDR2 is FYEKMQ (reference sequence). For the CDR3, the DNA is TGTGCCAGCAGCCCCCCCTGGACTAGCGGGAGCTATGGCTACACCTTC. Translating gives CASSPPWTSGSYGYTF.

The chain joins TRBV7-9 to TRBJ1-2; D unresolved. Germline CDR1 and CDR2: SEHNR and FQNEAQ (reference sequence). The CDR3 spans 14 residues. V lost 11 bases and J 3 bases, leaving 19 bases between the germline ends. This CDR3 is CARGIAEGHYGYTF. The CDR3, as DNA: TGTGCCCGCGGCATAGCGGAGGGCCACTATGGCTACACCTTC. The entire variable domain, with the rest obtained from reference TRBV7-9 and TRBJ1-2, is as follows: DTGVSQNPRHKITKRGQNVTFRCDPISEHNRLYWYRQTLGQGPEFLTYFQNEAQLEKSRLLSDRFSAERPKGSFSTLEIQRTEQGDSAMYLCARGIAEGHYGYTFGSGTRLTVV.

CDR3: CASSDGASAYNEQFF. DNA for the CDR3: TGTGCCAGCAGTGACGGGGCTAGCGCCTACAATGAGCAGTTCTTC. The V gene is TRBV2, the J gene TRBJ2-1; TRBD2 is a possible D gene (6 bases). Deletions cut 3 bases from V and 2 bases from J, with 11 bases between. CDR1 and CDR2 (germline): SNHLY, FYNNEI. This CDR3 comprises 15 residues.

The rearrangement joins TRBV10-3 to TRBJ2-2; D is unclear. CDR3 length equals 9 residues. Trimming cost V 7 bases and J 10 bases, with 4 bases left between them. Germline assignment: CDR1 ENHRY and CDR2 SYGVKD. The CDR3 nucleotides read TGTGCCATCAACGCGGAGCTGTTTTTT. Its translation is CAINAELFF.

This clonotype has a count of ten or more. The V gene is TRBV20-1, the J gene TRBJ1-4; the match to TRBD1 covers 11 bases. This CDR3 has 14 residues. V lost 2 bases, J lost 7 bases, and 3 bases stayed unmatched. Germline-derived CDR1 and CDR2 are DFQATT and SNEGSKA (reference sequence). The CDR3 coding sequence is TGCAGTGCTAGATCAGGGACAGGGGGTGAAAAACTGTTTTTT. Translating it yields CSARSGTGGEKLFF.

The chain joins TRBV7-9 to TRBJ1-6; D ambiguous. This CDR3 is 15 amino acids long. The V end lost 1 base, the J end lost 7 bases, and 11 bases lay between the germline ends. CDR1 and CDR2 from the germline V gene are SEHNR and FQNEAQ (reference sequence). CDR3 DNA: TGTGCCAGCAGCTTAGTAGTAATGGGGAATTCACCCCTCCACTTT. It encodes CASSLVVMGNSPLHF.

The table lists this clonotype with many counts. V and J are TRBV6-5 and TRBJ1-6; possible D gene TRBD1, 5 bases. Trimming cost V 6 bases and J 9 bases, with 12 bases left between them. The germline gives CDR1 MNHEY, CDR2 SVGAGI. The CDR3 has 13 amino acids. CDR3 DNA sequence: TGTGCCAGCAGCTCGGGACGCGGTTCACCCCTCCACTTT. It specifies CASSSGRGSPLHF.